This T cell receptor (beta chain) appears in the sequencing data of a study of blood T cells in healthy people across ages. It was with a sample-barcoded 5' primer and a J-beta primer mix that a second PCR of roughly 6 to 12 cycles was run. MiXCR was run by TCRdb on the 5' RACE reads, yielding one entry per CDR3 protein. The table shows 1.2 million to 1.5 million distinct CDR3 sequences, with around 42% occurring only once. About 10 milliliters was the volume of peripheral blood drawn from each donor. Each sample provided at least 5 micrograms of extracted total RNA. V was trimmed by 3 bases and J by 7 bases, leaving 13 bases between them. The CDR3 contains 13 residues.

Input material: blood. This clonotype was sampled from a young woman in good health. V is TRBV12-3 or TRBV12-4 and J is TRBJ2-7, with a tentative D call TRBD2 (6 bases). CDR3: CASSFGTLTEQYF. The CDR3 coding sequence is TGTGCCAGCAGTTTTGGGACTTTGACAGAGCAGTACTTC.